A selection of T cell receptor beta chains follows, all from one sample in a study of Tregs in tolerant kidney transplant recipients. Clones were read by immunoSEQ multiplex PCR, and TCRdb kept only the in-frame ones, dropping some. Of 15,000 to 20,000 clones listed, about 71% were seen once; the top ten hold 3.4%. Their specific antigens are unknown. The source material was Tregs from blood cultured with allogeneic cells. The receptors originated from a human donor in good health. CDR3s include the opening cysteine and the closing phenylalanine or tryptophan. A D gene is named only where the DNA matches it firmly. Expanded clones get a size class; other rows say once, few or many, or leave the size out.

>TRBV2|-|TRBJ1-1|-
TGTGCCAGCAGTGAAGGGAGACGGATGAACACTGAAGCTTTCTTT
CASSEGRRMNTEAFF
>TRBV5-5|medium-sized|TRBJ1-1|TRBD1
TGTGCCAGCAGCCGCAGGGGGCAAGGAGTAGCTTTCTTT
CASSRRGQGVAFF
>TRBV18|-|TRBJ1-1|-
TGTGCCAGCTCACCAGCCGGACATTTGAACACTGAAGCTTTCTTT
CASSPAGHLNTEAFF
>TRBV29-1|-|TRBJ1-1|-
TGCAGCATTGGTTCTGGGGGGAACACTGAAGCTTTCTTT
CSIGSGGNTEAFF
>TRBV2|-|TRBJ2-1|TRBD1
TGTGCCAGCAACCGGGGACAGGGGATGAATGAGCAGTTCTTC
CASNRGQGMNEQFF
>TRBV27|-|TRBJ1-1|TRBD1
TGTGCCAGCAGTACGGGGGACAGCTTGAACACTGAAGCTTTCTTT
CASSTGDSLNTEAFF
>TRBV7-9|-|TRBJ2-1|-
TGTGCCAGCAGCTTAGGACTTGGTGAGCAGTTCTTC
CASSLGLGEQFF
>TRBV7-9|-|TRBJ2-2|-
TGTGCCAGCAGCCTTCAGGGGATTGGCACCGGGGAGCTGTTTTTT
CASSLQGIGTGELFF
>TRBV9|-|TRBJ1-4|-
TGTGCCAGCAGCGCAGAAACAGGGAGAAAGGAAAAACTGTTTTTT
CASSAETGRKEKLFF
>TRBV4-2|-|TRBJ2-1|TRBD2
TGTGCCAGCAGCCCCCTTTCTAGCGGGGGTTACAATGAGCAGTTCTTC
CASSPLSSGGYNEQFF
>TRBV19|few|TRBJ1-2|-
TGTGCCACCCGGGACGGGAGTAACTATGGCTACACCTTC
CATRDGSNYGYTF
>TRBV7-2|few|TRBJ2-7|-
TGTGCCAGCAGCCCCTCCCCCTACGAGCAGTACTTC
CASSPSPYEQYF
>TRBV18|-|TRBJ2-5|-
TGTGCCAGCTCACCACCGGGAGTTCGAGAGACCCAGTACTTC
CASSPPGVRETQYF
>TRBV7-9|-|TRBJ1-2|-
TGTGCCAGCAGCTTAGGGAGGGACATACGCTATGGCTACACCTTC
CASSLGRDIRYGYTF
>TRBV7-2|once|TRBJ2-2|TRBD2
TGTGCCAGCAGCTTTCAGCGGGAGAGCGGGGAGCTGTTTTTT
CASSFQRESGELFF
>TRBV7-2|-|TRBJ1-3|-
TGTGCCAGCAGCCGGGAGACCTCTGGAAACACCATATATTTT
CASSRETSGNTIYF
>TRBV6-6|-|TRBJ2-2|TRBD2
TGTGCCAGCAGTTACGGGCGGGGGAGGACCGGGGAGCTGTTTTTT
CASSYGRGRTGELFF
>TRBV6-6|-|TRBJ2-7|TRBD1
TGTGCCAGCAGTTACTCTCACAGGGGGCCCGAGCAGTACTTC
CASSYSHRGPEQYF
>TRBV19|-|TRBJ1-2|-
TGTGCCAGTAGTATAGATATCGGACTACCTATCTATGGCTACACCTTC
CASSIDIGLPIYGYTF
>TRBV19|-|TRBJ2-7|TRBD1
TGTGCCAGTAGTCCCCCACCGGGACAGTCCTTGAGGCAGTACTTC
CASSPPPGQSLRQYF
>TRBV7-7|-|TRBJ1-3|-
TGTGCTAGCAGCTTAGGCCAGGACCTTGGAAACACCATATATTTT
CASSLGQDLGNTIYF
>TRBV21-1|-|TRBJ2-1|-
TGTGCCAGCAGCTTACGACTAACCTACAATGAGCAGTTCTTC
CASSLRLTYNEQFF